The following is a TCR beta chain sequence with its context. Its antigen remains unidentified. No clone much larger than this one lies a single base away; base qualities are absent. This entry is derived from a study of blood T cell repertoires in COVID-19 (TCRdb year 2020). Broadly, across the study: Collaborator samples came from the United States, Italy and Spain and covered acute and convalescent phases of COVID-19. The prospective study material was composed of cDNA or gDNA derived from T cells, B-cell-depleted T cells, or PBMCs. The repertoires were released in a freely available public database intended as a resource for research on the immune response to SARS-CoV-2. Samples came from the ongoing ImmuneRACE study (first 160 participants) plus 1,254 subjects from 6 global collaborators. Where available, HLA class I and class II types were obtained from metadata supplied by the sample provider rather than from assay-based typing. The dataset comprised deeply sampled blood TCRbeta repertoires from subjects exposed to, actively infected with, or recovered from COVID-19. Nearly every sample came with metadata listing a de-identified subject ID, COVID-19 status, age in years and sex.

A second Seattle source provided samples from volunteer blood donors who had recovered from COVID-19. The collaborating institutions used their own protocols to collect whole blood in K2EDTA tubes. For TCRbeta analysis, collaborator samples were shipped as frozen whole blood, as isolated PBMCs, or as DNA extracted from either sample type. The germline V gene encodes CDR1 SGHTA and CDR2 FQGNSA. V is clipped by 8 bases and J by 1 base, and the sequence between their germline boundaries is 7 bases long. The CDR3 numbers 12 residues from cysteine through phenylalanine. The sequence is cut down to CDR3 DNA, 36 bases in frame from base 1. Study-level results and caveats: How much clinical and demographic metadata was included differed by source and by participant, and the metadata was provided uncurated.

TCRbeta CDR3 regions were amplified from genomic DNA by means of the immunoSEQ Assay, a bias-controlled multiplex PCR. Per the source publication's procedure: The number of nucleated cells in each sample was estimated by amplification of reference gene primers within the assay. To quantify the absolute abundance of each unique TCRbeta CDR3 rearrangement, sequence reads were collapsed and filtered. For each sample, productive Simpson clonality was calculated as the square root of Simpson's diversity index across productive rearrangements. TCRdb stores this immuneACCESS table with in-frame sequences only. Part of the clones is absent; in the studies checked, under half of the shortfall reflects unresolved V genes, and no reason is known for the rest. V, J and clone size are taken as reported in that table, and D and trimming were inferred from the DNA itself. The sample table holds 250,000 to 350,000 clones, of which about 87% were seen once. Together, the top ten hold less than 9.5% of the sample.

The chain is made from TRBV7-2 and TRBJ2-3; no D gene can be assigned with confidence. This clonotype was obtained from a woman between 45 and 65 years old who had recovered from COVID-19. Source material: peripheral blood. The bases read TGTGCCAGCGAAACGGGCACAGATACGCAGTATTTT. Translated, it reads CASETGTDTQYF. The reference TRBV7-2 and TRBJ2-3 proteins fill in what lies around the CDR3, so the full variable domain reads GAGVSQSPSNKVTEKGKDVELRCDPISGHTALYWYRQSLGQGLEFLIYFQGNSAPDKSGLPSDRFSAERTGGSVSTLTIQRTQQEDSAVYLCASETGTDTQYFGPGTRLTVL.